These T cell receptor beta chains were read from a single sample in a study of molecular identifiers for immune sequencing clone quantification. MiXCR was run by TCRdb on the PCR reads, yielding one entry per CDR3 protein. The data contain under 600,000 distinct CDR3 sequences, 25% of them seen just once; the ten biggest clones take up 0.7% to 0.9%. The material sequenced was naive CD8+ T cells from blood, with Jurkat cell RNA spiked in. Receptor source: a human donor in good health. Some libraries in this study had Jurkat cell RNA spiked in. CDR3s leave out the opening cysteine and the closing phenylalanine or tryptophan. Size values are once, few and many counts, or a class for expanded clones, and some rows have none.

>NA|TRBV7-9
ASSLGGPFYEQY
>NA|TRBV27
ASRRDIFSNQPQH
>NA|TRBV6-1
ASSDPGTGKSRLH
>NA|TRBV29-1
SVDGLAGYNEQF
>few|TRBV29-1
SVEDVPGTSGYSYNEQF
>NA|TRBV30
AWSKGGWTGAF
>NA|TRBV20-1
SARPGGGEQY
>few|TRBV4-1
ASGGREAAEAF
>NA|TRBV11-2
ASSPGPGFGSTEAF
>few|TRBV10-3
ATHAGQGEQY
>many|TRBV27
ASSITFDRDETQY
>many|TRBV28
ASSTRVSSYEQY
>NA|TRBV27
ASMGDSTYGYT
>NA|TRBV25-1
ASSWTGYTEAV
>many|TRBV20-1
SASVSSYEQY
>many|TRBV7-9
ASSGGGLAEETQY
>NA|TRBV28
ASSLRGLNVEQY
>NA|TRBV15
ATSRDGDRYSNQPQH
>many|TRBV29-1
SVVKGMQY
>few|TRBV6-2/TRBV6-3
ASSTTGTRGWEQY
>many|TRBV5-5
ASSPWFLTGNEKLF
>few|TRBV6-5
ASSYSGSHSPLH
>many|TRBV28
ASSYRLGGNQPQH
>few|TRBV4-1
ASSQDRGQGLNNQPQH
>many|TRBV29-1
SVTVSNTGELF
>many|TRBV29-1
SVERDRPYEQY
>few|TRBV12-3/TRBV12-4
ASSPSASGSTYRFETQY
>NA|TRBV27
ASSPEGVLETQY
>many|TRBV7-9
ASSHPGGDSLAKNIQY
>many|TRBV7-9
ASSLGLGIVPDTQY
>NA|TRBV7-9
ASSFFELADDYLQETQY
>few|TRBV29-1
SVKGADSYEQY
>few|TRBV4-1
ASSQEAGTGAGYT
>NA|TRBV20-1
SASLLADQPYNEQF
>NA|TRBV11-2
ASSLTGLPNEKLF
>NA|TRBV20-1
SYPGGQGPTSSYNEQF